A selection of T cell receptor beta chains follows, all from one sample in a study of OX40 agonist ivuxolimab in advanced cancers. Libraries were prepared by immunoSEQ multiplex PCR; TCRdb keeps only in-frame clonotypes and omits some of them. The repertoire holds roughly 24,000 clones, 85% to 90% seen once, with 30% to 35% in the top ten. The sequencing used CD4+ or CD8+ T cells sorted from blood, collected in a trial of the OX40 agonist ivuxolimab. The receptors were gathered from an adult with an advanced solid tumor such as melanoma, head and neck, liver or kidney cancer. The CDR3 runs from the conserved cysteine through the conserved F or W. The D gene is left open where the match is weak. For some rows the clone size is stated as once, few or many, or as a class when expanded; others skip it.

D: -; J: TRBJ2-5; V: TRBV11-2; size: -; CDR3: CASSPGQTGIQETQYF; DNA: TGTGCCAGCAGCCCCGGCCAAACAGGGATCCAAGAGACCCAGTACTTC
D: TRBD1; J: TRBJ2-2; V: TRBV6-1; size: -; CDR3: CASSEVQGPNTGELFF; DNA: TGTGCCAGCAGTGAAGTACAGGGGCCAAACACCGGGGAGCTGTTTTTT
D: -; J: TRBJ1-5; V: TRBV11-2; size: -; CDR3: CASSLGSPYSNQPQHF; DNA: TGTGCCAGCAGCTTAGGGTCACCGTATAGCAATCAGCCCCAGCATTTT
D: -; J: TRBJ1-1; V: TRBV4-2; size: once; CDR3: CASSPPETGNTEAFF; DNA: TGTGCCAGCAGCCCTCCAGAAACAGGGAACACTGAAGCTTTCTTT
D: TRBD1; J: TRBJ2-5; V: TRBV4-3; size: -; CDR3: CASSPGTGDEGQETQYF; DNA: TGCGCCAGCAGCCCCGGGACAGGGGATGAGGGCCAAGAGACCCAGTACTTC
D: -; J: TRBJ1-4; V: TRBV4-1; size: -; CDR3: CASSRTLSLNEKLFF; DNA: TGCGCCAGCAGCAGGACCCTCAGCTTAAATGAAAAACTGTTTTTT
D: -; J: TRBJ1-2; V: TRBV12-5; size: -; CDR3: CASADSNYGYTF; DNA: TGTGCTAGTGCGGATTCTAACTATGGCTACACCTTC
D: -; J: TRBJ1-2; V: TRBV6-4; size: -; CDR3: CASSPHGGRRSEYYGYTF; DNA: TGTGCCAGCAGTCCTCACGGGGGTAGGCGGTCCGAATACTATGGCTACACCTTC
D: -; J: TRBJ2-7; V: TRBV5-1; size: -; CDR3: CASSFGQTEQYF; DNA: TGCGCCAGCAGCTTTGGGCAGACCGAGCAGTACTTC
D: TRBD2; J: TRBJ2-2; V: TRBV11-2; size: -; CDR3: CASSLTASGPNTGELFF; DNA: TGTGCCAGCAGCTTAACGGCTAGCGGGCCTAACACCGGGGAGCTGTTTTTT
D: -; J: TRBJ1-1; V: TRBV27; size: -; CDR3: CASSLSWGTEAFF; DNA: TGTGCCAGCAGTTTATCTTGGGGGACTGAAGCTTTCTTT
D: -; J: TRBJ2-7; V: TRBV7-3; size: -; CDR3: CASSLVLDRRNEQYF; DNA: TGTGCCAGCAGCTTAGTTCTAGATAGACGCAACGAGCAGTACTTC
D: -; J: TRBJ1-5; V: TRBV6-5; size: -; CDR3: CASRAIRQPQHF; DNA: TGTGCCAGCAGAGCGATACGGCAGCCCCAGCATTTT
D: -; J: TRBJ2-1; V: TRBV11-2; size: once; CDR3: CASSLVGGRAYEQFF; DNA: TGTGCCAGCAGCTTAGTCGGGGGCAGGGCCTATGAGCAGTTCTTC
D: TRBD1; J: TRBJ2-7; V: TRBV27; size: -; CDR3: CATGTVNPLEQYF; DNA: TGTGCCACCGGGACAGTGAATCCCCTCGAGCAGTACTTC
D: -; J: TRBJ1-5; V: TRBV4-3; size: -; CDR3: CASSQGRASNQPQHF; DNA: TGCGCCAGCAGCCAGGGTCGAGCTAGCAATCAGCCCCAGCATTTT
D: -; J: TRBJ1-2; V: TRBV9; size: -; CDR3: CASTLDEDSYGYTF; DNA: TGTGCCAGCACCCTCGATGAGGACAGCTATGGCTACACCTTC
D: -; J: TRBJ2-2; V: TRBV7-5; size: -; CDR3: CARSPHQGKPTGELFF; DNA: TGTGCCAGAAGCCCTCACCAGGGAAAACCTACCGGGGAGCTGTTTTTT
D: TRBD1; J: TRBJ2-7; V: TRBV5-1; size: -; CDR3: CASRSGQGVIYEQYF; DNA: TGCGCCAGCAGATCGGGACAGGGGGTTATCTACGAGCAGTACTTC
D: -; J: TRBJ1-5; V: TRBV11-3; size: once; CDR3: CASSPLEPQHF; DNA: TGTGCCAGCAGCCCTCTCGAGCCCCAGCATTTT
D: -; J: TRBJ2-2; V: TRBV2; size: medium-sized; CDR3: CASIRRLTVGANTGELFF; DNA: TGTGCCAGCATTCGAAGATTAACTGTTGGGGCGAACACCGGGGAGCTGTTTTTT
D: -; J: TRBJ1-2; V: TRBV4-1; size: -; CDR3: CASSQEPVPAYGYTF; DNA: TGCGCCAGCAGCCAAGAGCCAGTACCAGCCTATGGCTACACCTTC
D: -; J: TRBJ1-4; V: TRBV27; size: few; CDR3: CASSFQGLVNEKLFF; DNA: TGTGCCAGCAGTTTTCAGGGGTTGGTTAACGAAAAACTGTTTTTT
D: TRBD1; J: TRBJ2-1; V: TRBV6-5; size: -; CDR3: CASKGADEQFF; DNA: TGTGCCAGCAAGGGGGCCGATGAGCAGTTCTTC
D: -; J: TRBJ1-1; V: TRBV6-5; size: once; CDR3: CASSYRGALRPEAFF; DNA: TGTGCCAGCAGTTACCGTGGAGCCCTTAGGCCTGAAGCTTTCTTT
D: TRBD2; J: TRBJ2-1; V: TRBV2; size: -; CDR3: CASQGLARVKQFF; DNA: TGTGCCAGCCAGGGACTAGCGAGGGTGAAGCAGTTCTTC
D: TRBD2; J: TRBJ2-7; V: TRBV5-1; size: once; CDR3: CASSLGGGGPGEQYF; DNA: TGCGCCAGCAGCTTGGGGGGGGGAGGGCCCGGCGAGCAGTACTTC
D: TRBD2; J: TRBJ2-5; V: TRBV9; size: -; CDR3: CASSAGSSGPYF; DNA: TGTGCCAGCAGCGCGGGGTCTAGCGGGCCGTACTTC
D: -; J: TRBJ1-3; V: TRBV4-2; size: -; CDR3: CASSQDRTNTIYF; DNA: TGTGCCAGCAGCCAAGACAGGACAAACACCATATATTTT
D: TRBD1; J: TRBJ2-5; V: TRBV5-6; size: once; CDR3: CASSLAGTGGRETQYF; DNA: TGTGCCAGCAGCTTGGCCGGGACAGGGGGCAGGGAGACCCAGTACTTC
D: -; J: TRBJ1-4; V: TRBV13; size: -; CDR3: CASSLGQGREKLFF; DNA: TGTGCCAGCAGCTTAGGACAGGGTAGGGAAAAACTGTTTTTT
D: -; J: TRBJ1-3; V: TRBV9; size: -; CDR3: CASSTSGGNTIYF; DNA: TGTGCCAGCAGTACCTCCGGTGGAAACACCATATATTTT
D: -; J: TRBJ1-2; V: TRBV2; size: -; CDR3: CASKTTSQGGPVYGYTF; DNA: TGTGCCAGCAAAACTACCTCACAGGGTGGACCTGTCTATGGCTACACCTTC
D: -; J: TRBJ2-5; V: TRBV5-4; size: -; CDR3: CASSALPGPETQYF; DNA: TGTGCCAGCAGCGCCCTCCCGGGTCCCGAGACCCAGTACTTC
D: -; J: TRBJ1-5; V: TRBV7-2; size: -; CDR3: CASSSDVNQPQHF; DNA: TGTGCCAGCAGCTCCGACGTTAATCAGCCCCAGCATTTT
D: TRBD1; J: TRBJ2-7; V: TRBV7-2; size: -; CDR3: CASSTIQGPHYEQYF; DNA: TGTGCCAGCAGCACCATACAGGGGCCGCACTACGAGCAGTACTTC
D: -; J: TRBJ1-2; V: TRBV7-9; size: -; CDR3: CASSFTGTGYTF; DNA: TGTGCCAGCAGCTTTACAGGCACGGGCTACACCTTC
D: -; J: TRBJ2-1; V: TRBV5-4; size: -; CDR3: CASSLRRTIHNEQFF; DNA: TGTGCCAGCAGCTTGCGGAGGACTATTCACAATGAGCAGTTCTTC
D: TRBD1; J: TRBJ1-6; V: TRBV18; size: once; CDR3: CASSHLDRADSPLHF; DNA: TGTGCCAGCTCACACCTTGACAGGGCGGATTCACCCCTCCACTTT
D: -; J: TRBJ2-1; V: TRBV13; size: -; CDR3: CASSHLRRGYNEQFF; DNA: TGTGCCAGCAGCCACCTTAGGCGGGGATACAATGAGCAGTTCTTC
D: TRBD1; J: TRBJ1-5; V: TRBV4-2; size: -; CDR3: CASSQDWAGGQPQHF; DNA: TGTGCCAGCAGCCAAGATTGGGCAGGGGGTCAGCCCCAGCATTTT
D: TRBD1; J: TRBJ2-7; V: TRBV10-3; size: -; CDR3: CAISESGGGQAIRYEQYF; DNA: TGTGCCATCAGTGAGTCCGGTGGGGGACAGGCGATTCGTTACGAGCAGTACTTC
D: TRBD2; J: TRBJ2-1; V: TRBV19; size: -; CDR3: CASSIYGTSGGSSYNEQFF; DNA: TGTGCCAGTAGTATATATGGGACTAGCGGGGGGAGCTCCTACAATGAGCAGTTCTTC
D: TRBD1; J: TRBJ1-2; V: TRBV7-9; size: -; CDR3: CASSNPGQGEFTF; DNA: TGTGCCAGCAGCAATCCGGGACAGGGTGAATTCACCTTC
D: -; J: TRBJ1-1; V: TRBV11-2; size: -; CDR3: CASSLVGSPTEAFF; DNA: TGTGCCAGCAGCTTAGTTGGGTCCCCAACTGAAGCTTTCTTT
D: -; J: TRBJ1-2; V: TRBV7-9; size: -; CDR3: CASSPSPPGTNGYTF; DNA: TGTGCCAGCAGCCCCAGCCCCCCCGGGACAAATGGCTACACCTTC
D: -; J: TRBJ1-5; V: TRBV14; size: -; CDR3: CASSQEGVGPQHF; DNA: TGTGCCAGCAGCCAAGAAGGAGTGGGGCCCCAGCATTTT
D: -; J: TRBJ2-1; V: TRBV7-9; size: -; CDR3: CASSLQDSHYNEQFF; DNA: TGTGCCAGCAGCTTACAGGACAGCCACTACAATGAGCAGTTCTTC
D: TRBD2; J: TRBJ2-7; V: TRBV9; size: -; CDR3: CASSTSGGGYEQYF; DNA: TGTGCCAGCAGCACTAGTGGGGGGGGCTACGAGCAGTACTTC
D: -; J: TRBJ2-1; V: TRBV9; size: -; CDR3: CASSEGSDFDNEQFF; DNA: TGTGCCAGCAGCGAGGGGTCGGACTTTGACAATGAGCAGTTCTTC
D: -; J: TRBJ2-1; V: TRBV27; size: -; CDR3: CASSFLDDKQFF; DNA: TGTGCCAGCAGTTTCCTCGACGACAAGCAGTTCTTC
D: -; J: TRBJ2-7; V: TRBV4-1; size: -; CDR3: CASKGGGYEQYF; DNA: TGCGCCAGCAAAGGAGGGGGGTACGAGCAGTACTTC
D: -; J: TRBJ2-5; V: TRBV23-1; size: -; CDR3: CASSQTPTTGRIQETQYF; DNA: TGCGCCAGCAGTCAAACGCCAACCACGGGACGGATCCAAGAGACCCAGTACTTC
D: TRBD2; J: TRBJ2-7; V: TRBV27; size: -; CDR3: CASSLRGGRGPYEQYF; DNA: TGTGCCAGCAGTTTAAGGGGAGGGAGGGGACCCTACGAGCAGTACTTC
D: -; J: TRBJ2-1; V: TRBV19; size: -; CDR3: CASSMQGFYNEQFF; DNA: TGTGCCAGTAGTATGCAGGGATTTTACAATGAGCAGTTCTTC
D: -; J: TRBJ2-4; V: TRBV19; size: -; CDR3: CASKGPGAKNIQYF; DNA: TGTGCCAGTAAGGGCCCCGGGGCCAAAAACATTCAGTACTTC
D: -; J: TRBJ1-1; V: TRBV4-3; size: once; CDR3: CASSQDRGPENTEAFF; DNA: TGCGCCAGCAGCCAAGATCGTGGACCGGAGAACACTGAAGCTTTCTTT
D: -; J: TRBJ2-6; V: TRBV28; size: -; CDR3: CASLQLSGANVLTF; DNA: TGTGCCAGCCTACAGCTCTCTGGGGCCAACGTCCTGACTTTC